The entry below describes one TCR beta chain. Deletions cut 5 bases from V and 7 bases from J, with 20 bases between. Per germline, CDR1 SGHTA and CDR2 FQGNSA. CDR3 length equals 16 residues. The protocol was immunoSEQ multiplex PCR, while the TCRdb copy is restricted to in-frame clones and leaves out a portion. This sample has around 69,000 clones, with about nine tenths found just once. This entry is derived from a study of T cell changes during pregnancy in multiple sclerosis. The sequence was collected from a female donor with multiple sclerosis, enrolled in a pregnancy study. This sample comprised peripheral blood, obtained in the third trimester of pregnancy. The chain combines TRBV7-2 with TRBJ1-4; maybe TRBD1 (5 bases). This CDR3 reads CASSKFSTARGEKLFF. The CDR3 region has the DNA TGTGCCAGCAGCAAATTTTCGACAGCAAGAGGTGAAAAACTGTTTTTT.